This T cell receptor (beta chain) was recorded in a study of blood T cell repertoires in COVID-19. The V and J ends lost 4 bases and 4 bases, in that order; junction bases with no gene match: 9. The CDR3 runs 16 residues. CDR1 and CDR2 (germline): LNHDA, SQIVND (reference sequence). Generated by immunoSEQ multiplex PCR, the TCRdb table keeps only in-frame clones and is missing some. This table has 60,000 to 90,000 clones, roughly 81% appearing once. Sequenced sample: peripheral blood. The origin of this receptor is a man aged 55 to 70 with COVID-19, enrolled during active disease. The chain recombines TRBV19 with TRBJ2-1; 8 positions match TRBD2. This CDR3 reads CASSRSSGEGYNEQFF. CDR3 DNA sequence: TGTGCCAGTAGTAGGAGTAGCGGGGAGGGTTACAATGAGCAGTTCTTC.